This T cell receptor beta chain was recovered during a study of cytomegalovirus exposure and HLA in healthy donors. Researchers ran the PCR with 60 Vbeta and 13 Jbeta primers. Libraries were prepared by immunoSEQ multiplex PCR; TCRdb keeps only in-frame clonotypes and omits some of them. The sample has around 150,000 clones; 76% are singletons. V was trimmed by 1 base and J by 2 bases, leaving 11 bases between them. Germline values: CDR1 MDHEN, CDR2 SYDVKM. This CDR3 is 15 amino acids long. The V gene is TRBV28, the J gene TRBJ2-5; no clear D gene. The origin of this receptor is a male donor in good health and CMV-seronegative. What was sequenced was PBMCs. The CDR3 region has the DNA TGTGCCAGCAGTTTATTGTCTCAGAAACAAGAGACCCAGTACTTC. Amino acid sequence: CASSLLSQKQETQYF.